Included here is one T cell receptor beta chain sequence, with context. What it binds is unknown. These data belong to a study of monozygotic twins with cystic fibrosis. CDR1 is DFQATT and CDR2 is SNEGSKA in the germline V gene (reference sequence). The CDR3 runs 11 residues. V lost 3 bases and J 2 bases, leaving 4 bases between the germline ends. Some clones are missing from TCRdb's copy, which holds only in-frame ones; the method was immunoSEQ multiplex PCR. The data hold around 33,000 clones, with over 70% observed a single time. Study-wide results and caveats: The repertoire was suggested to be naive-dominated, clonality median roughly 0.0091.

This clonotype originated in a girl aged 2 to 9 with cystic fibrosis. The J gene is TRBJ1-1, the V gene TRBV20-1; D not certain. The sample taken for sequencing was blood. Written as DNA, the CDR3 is TGCAGTGCTAGGGACAACACTGAAGCTTTCTTT. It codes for CSARDNTEAFF.